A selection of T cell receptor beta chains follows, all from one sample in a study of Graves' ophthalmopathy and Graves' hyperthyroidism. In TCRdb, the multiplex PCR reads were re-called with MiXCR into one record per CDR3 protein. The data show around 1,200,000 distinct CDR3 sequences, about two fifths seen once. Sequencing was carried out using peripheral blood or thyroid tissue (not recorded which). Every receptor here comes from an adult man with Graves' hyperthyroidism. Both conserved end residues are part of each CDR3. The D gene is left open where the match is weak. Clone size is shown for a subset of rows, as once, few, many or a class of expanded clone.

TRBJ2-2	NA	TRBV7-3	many	CASSLQHTSTGELFF	TGTGCCAGCAGCTTACAACATACCTCGACCGGGGAGCTGTTTTTT
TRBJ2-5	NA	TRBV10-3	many	CAISEKGKETQYF	TGTGCCATCAGTGAAAAGGGAAAAGAGACCCAGTACTTC
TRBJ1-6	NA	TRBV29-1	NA	CSVGIYGNSPLHF	TGCAGCGTCGGGATCTACGGCAATTCACCCCTCCACTTT
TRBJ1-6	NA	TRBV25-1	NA	CASSESAGSRSPLHF	TGTGCCAGCAGTGAATCGGCAGGGTCGCGATCACCCCTCCACTTT
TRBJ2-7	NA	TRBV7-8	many	CASSPISASYEQYF	TGTGCCAGCAGCCCTATTTCGGCGTCCTACGAGCAGTACTTC
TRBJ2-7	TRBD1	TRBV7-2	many	CASSFSRDRGTYEQYF	TGTGCCAGCAGCTTCTCCAGGGACAGGGGGACCTACGAGCAGTACTTC
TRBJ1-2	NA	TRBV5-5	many	CASSLRAGPYGYTF	TGTGCCAGCAGCTTGCGGGCAGGCCCCTATGGCTACACCTTC
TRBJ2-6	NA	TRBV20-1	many	CSANTRGLSGANVLTF	TGCAGTGCCAATACTCGCGGGCTCTCTGGGGCCAACGTCCTGACTTTC
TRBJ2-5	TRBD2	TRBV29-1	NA	CSVQGLAQETQYF	TGCAGCGTTCAAGGACTAGCCCAAGAGACCCAGTACTTC
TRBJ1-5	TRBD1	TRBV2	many	CASSETDRGSQHF	TGTGCCAGCAGTGAAACCGACAGGGGTTCTCAGCATTTT
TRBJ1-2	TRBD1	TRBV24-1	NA	CATSDTRTGHYGYTF	TGTGCCACCAGTGATACACGGACAGGACACTATGGCTACACCTTC
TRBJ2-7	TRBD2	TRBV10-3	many	CAIRLTSGSSLHF	TGTGCCATCAGATTGACTAGCGGGAGCTCGCTCCACTTC
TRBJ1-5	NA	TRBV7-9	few	CASSDGQNSNQPQHF	TGTGCCAGCAGCGATGGACAGAATAGCAATCAGCCCCAGCATTTT
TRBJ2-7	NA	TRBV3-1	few	CASSQEFGSRGRLREQYF	TGTGCCAGCAGCCAAGAGTTCGGGTCACGCGGTAGGTTGCGCGAGCAGTACTTC
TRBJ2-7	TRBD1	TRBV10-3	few	CAISAGQDDSYEQYF	TGTGCCATCAGTGCGGGACAGGACGACTCCTACGAGCAGTACTTC
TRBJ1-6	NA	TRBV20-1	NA	CSARDLRGQGSSPLHF	TGCAGTGCTAGAGATTTGCGGGGGCAGGGATCTTCACCCCTCCACTTT
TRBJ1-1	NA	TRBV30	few	CAWSVGGGTEAFF	TGTGCCTGGAGTGTTGGAGGGGGCACTGAAGCTTTCTTT
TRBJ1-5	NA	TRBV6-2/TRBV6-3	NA	CASKQGEAGNQPQHF	TGTGCCAGCAAACAGGGAGAGGCGGGAAATCAGCCCCAGCATTTT
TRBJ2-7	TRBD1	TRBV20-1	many	CSARGRTGTTYEQYF	TGCAGTGCTAGGGGGAGGACAGGGACAACCTACGAGCAGTACTTC
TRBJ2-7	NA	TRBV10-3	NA	CAISGRGQSPGRRPYEQHF	TGTGCCATCAGCGGGCGGGGACAGTCCCCTGGGAGGAGGCCCTACGAGCAGCACTTC
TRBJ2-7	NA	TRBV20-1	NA	CSANRLGLSGEQYF	TGCAGTGCTAACAGACTAGGGCTGAGTGGAGAGCAGTACTTC
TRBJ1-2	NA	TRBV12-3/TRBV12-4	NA	CASSLVGGIGYTF	TGTGCCAGCAGTTTAGTAGGAGGGATCGGCTACACCTTC
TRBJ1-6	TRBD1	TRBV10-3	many	CAISEYGTDNSPLHF	TGTGCCATCAGTGAGTACGGGACAGATAATTCACCCCTCCACTTT
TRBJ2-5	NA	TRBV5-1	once	CASSLARSQETQYF	TGCGCCAGCAGCTTGGCCCGCAGTCAAGAGACCCAGTACTTC
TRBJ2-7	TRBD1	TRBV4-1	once	CASSQDRGLNEQYF	TGCGCCAGCAGCCAAGACAGGGGGCTAAACGAGCAGTACTTC
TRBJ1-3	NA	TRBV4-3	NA	CASSQGRGSGNTIYF	TGCGCCAGCAGCCAAGGCAGGGGTTCTGGAAACACCATATATTTT
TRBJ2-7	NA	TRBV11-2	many	CASSLFHTGEREQYF	TGTGCCAGCAGCTTATTTCATACGGGAGAACGCGAGCAGTACTTC
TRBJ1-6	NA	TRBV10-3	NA	CAISVDVSSPLHF	TGTGCCATCAGTGTGGACGTAAGTTCACCCCTCCACTTT
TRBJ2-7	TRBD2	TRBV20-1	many	CSASQAGGTYEQYF	TGCAGTGCTAGTCAAGCGGGGGGAACCTACGAGCAGTACTTC
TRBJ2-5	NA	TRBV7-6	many	CASSSHGFQETQYF	TGTGCCAGCAGCTCACACGGTTTCCAAGAGACCCAGTACTTC
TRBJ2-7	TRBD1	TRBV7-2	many	CASSARDRGLQEQYF	TGTGCCAGCAGCGCCCGGGACAGGGGGCTTCAAGAGCAGTACTTC
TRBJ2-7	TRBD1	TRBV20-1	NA	CSARQGAQYEQYF	TGCAGTGCTCGTCAGGGGGCCCAGTACGAGCAGTACTTC
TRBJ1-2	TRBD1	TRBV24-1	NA	CATSETDRGSGYTF	TGTGCCACCAGTGAGACGGACAGGGGGTCTGGCTACACCTTC
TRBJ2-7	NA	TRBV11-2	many	CASSPRPNYEQYF	TGTGCCAGCAGCCCTAGACCCAACTACGAGCAGTACTTC
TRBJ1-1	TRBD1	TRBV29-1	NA	CSVHRGSNTEAFF	TGCAGCGTCCACAGGGGCTCGAACACTGAAGCTTTCTTT
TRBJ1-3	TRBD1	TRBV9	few	CASSVSGTVGNTIYF	TGTGCCAGCAGCGTTTCAGGGACAGTTGGAAACACCATATATTTT
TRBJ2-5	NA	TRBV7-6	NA	CASSDGAETLYF	TGTGCCAGCAGTGACGGGGCGGAGACCCTGTACTTC
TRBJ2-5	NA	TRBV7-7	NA	CASSSTAGGNAQETQYF	TGTGCCAGCAGTTCAACAGCCGGGGGAAACGCCCAAGAGACCCAGTACTTC
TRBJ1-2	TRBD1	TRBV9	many	CASSGDSRFYGYTF	TGTGCCAGCTCTGGGGACAGTAGGTTCTATGGCTACACCTTC
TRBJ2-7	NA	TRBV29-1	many	CSVVQGTYEQYF	TGCAGCGTTGTTCAGGGGACCTACGAGCAGTACTTC
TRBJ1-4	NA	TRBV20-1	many	CSARGGPSLAEKLFF	TGCAGTGCTCGGGGGGGGCCCTCTCTGGCCGAAAAACTGTTTTTT
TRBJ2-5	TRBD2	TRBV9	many	CASSVALAGGGETQYF	TGTGCCAGCAGCGTAGCACTAGCGGGAGGAGGAGAGACCCAGTACTTC
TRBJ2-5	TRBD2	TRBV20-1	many	CSARAPGLAGVETQYF	TGCAGTGCTAGAGCCCCCGGACTAGCGGGGGTAGAGACCCAGTACTTC
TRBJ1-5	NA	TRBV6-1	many	CASSEPGHSWNQPQHF	TGTGCCAGCAGTGAACCGGGACACAGTTGGAATCAGCCCCAGCATTTT
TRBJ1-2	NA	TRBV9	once	CASSLRGGSDGYTF	TGTGCCAGCAGCTTAAGGGGGGGGAGTGATGGCTACACCTTC
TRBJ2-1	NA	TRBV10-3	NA	CAIRSENSYNEQFF	TGTGCCATTCGTAGCGAAAACTCCTACAATGAGCAGTTCTTC
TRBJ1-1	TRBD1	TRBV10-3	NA	CAIRGTGIEAFF	TGTGCCATCAGAGGGACAGGGATTGAAGCTTTCTTT